This TCR beta chain was identified in a study of blood T cell repertoires in COVID-19 (dated by TCRdb to between 2020 and 2021). Study-wide context: The collaborator samples originated in the United States, Italy and Spain and spanned the acute and convalescent phases of COVID-19. Where HLA class I and class II types were available, the types were taken from metadata supplied by the sample provider, not from assay-based typing. The dataset comprised deeply sampled blood TCRbeta repertoires from subjects exposed to, actively infected with, or recovered from COVID-19. Samples came from the ongoing ImmuneRACE study (first 160 participants) plus 1,254 subjects from 6 global collaborators. A freely available public database, intended as a resource for researchers studying the immune response to SARS-CoV-2, is where the repertoires were released. The material from the prospective study consisted of cDNA or gDNA derived from T cells, B-cell-depleted T cells, or PBMCs. Nearly every sample came with metadata listing a de-identified subject ID, COVID-19 status, age in years and sex. Overall study outcomes, separate from this receptor: Clinical and demographic metadata were provided uncurated, with the amount varying by source and participant.

Samples from volunteer blood donors who had recovered from COVID-19 were contributed by a second Seattle source. The collaborating institutions used their own protocols to collect whole blood in K2EDTA tubes. Collaborator samples were shipped for TCRbeta analysis as frozen whole blood, isolated PBMCs, or DNA extracted from either sample type. The immunoSEQ Assay, a bias-controlled multiplex PCR, was used to amplify TCRbeta CDR3 regions from genomic DNA. Per the original workflow: The number of nucleated cells in each sample was estimated by amplification of reference gene primers within the assay. To quantify the absolute abundance of each unique TCRbeta CDR3 rearrangement, sequence reads were collapsed and filtered. For each sample, productive Simpson clonality was calculated by taking the square root of Simpson's diversity index across productive rearrangements. TCRdb limited this immuneACCESS table to in-frame rearrangements with V and J called. A share of clones is missing; checked studies link under half to unresolved V genes, and the rest is unexplained. V and J calls and clone size are as listed in that table; D and trimming were resolved from the DNA. In this sample the table shows a few hundred thousand clones, roughly 87% of which occur a single time. 3.5% to 5.5% of the sample lies in the top ten.

Including the terminal cysteine and phenylalanine, the CDR3 comprises 13 residues. Just the 39-base CDR3 DNA is kept, in frame starting at base 1. CDR1 and CDR2, per the germline V gene (reference sequence), are LGHDT and YNNKEL. V loses 2 bases, J loses 8 bases, and the germline ends lie 12 bases apart. On this clone: Which antigen it targets is not known. There are no base qualities to consult, and no much larger clone falls within one base.

The receptor comes from a woman between 40 and 50 years old who had recovered from COVID-19. The sample comprised peripheral blood. Recombination connected TRBV3-1 (or the pseudogene TRBV3-2) to TRBJ1-2, with the D gene call left open. DNA sequence: TGTGCCAGCAGCCAAAGGAGAGAGCGGGGCTACACCTTC. Its translation is CASSQRRERGYTF.